A single T cell receptor (beta chain) is shown here with its context. Germline-derived CDR1 and CDR2 are SGHDN and FVKESK. Trimming took 5 bases from V and 4 from J, leaving 17 bases between them. The CDR3 extends over 15 amino acids. These data belong to a study of control samples from healthy donors and cancer patients. Clones were read by immunoSEQ multiplex PCR, and TCRdb kept only the in-frame ones, dropping some. The sample has 150,000 or so clones, 91% seen once. The chain has TRBV14 and TRBJ1-1; D gene unclear. This clonotype originated in a man aged 18 to 29 in good health. Material for sequencing was blood. Written as DNA, the CDR3 is TGTGCCAGCAGCGTCCGCCCACACGTCGGCACTGAAGCTTTCTTT. It yields the protein CASSVRPHVGTEAFF.